The rows below give T cell receptor beta chains drawn from one sample of a study of blood T cell repertoires in COVID-19. The repertoire was sequenced with immunoSEQ multiplex PCR; TCRdb's copy has only in-frame clones and lacks some. The sample consists of over 600,000 clones, 85% to 90% of them appearing once. The sequenced sample consisted of peripheral blood. Source of these receptors: a woman between 18 and 30 years old with acute or convalescent COVID-19. Each CDR3 is given with its conserved first and last residue.

V gene: TRBV7-9
J gene: TRBJ2-7
CDR3 protein: CASSEYREYEQYF

V gene: TRBV6-1
J gene: TRBJ2-7
CDR3 protein: CASSEGTGITYEQYF

V gene: TRBV6-6
J gene: TRBJ1-5
CDR3 protein: CASSRDRVQPQHF

V gene: TRBV5-1
J gene: TRBJ1-1
CDR3 protein: CASSFRDMNTEAFF

V gene: TRBV6-5
J gene: TRBJ2-4
CDR3 protein: CASSEQAAKNIQYF

V gene: TRBV14
J gene: TRBJ1-2
CDR3 protein: CASSVGTVYGYTF

V gene: TRBV5-1
J gene: TRBJ2-3
CDR3 protein: CASSQGLASNPDTQYF

V gene: TRBV9
J gene: TRBJ2-1
CDR3 protein: CASSVGGVYNEQFF

V gene: TRBV9
J gene: TRBJ2-2
CDR3 protein: CASSDPTGRITGELFF

V gene: TRBV20-1
J gene: TRBJ2-7
CDR3 protein: CSASFAGSEQYF

V gene: TRBV9
J gene: TRBJ1-2
CDR3 protein: CASSVGIQGNYGYTF

V gene: TRBV19
J gene: TRBJ1-2
CDR3 protein: CATQGVGGGYTF

V gene: TRBV25-1
J gene: TRBJ1-6
CDR3 protein: CASSGWTGGPDSPLHF

V gene: TRBV28
J gene: TRBJ1-1
CDR3 protein: CASNSPGGWNTEAFF

V gene: TRBV19
J gene: TRBJ1-2
CDR3 protein: CAGGGQATGGYTF

V gene: TRBV11-2
J gene: TRBJ1-3
CDR3 protein: CASSLVYRSSGNTIYF

V gene: TRBV4-1
J gene: TRBJ2-5
CDR3 protein: CASSQGLGLAGGGETQYF

V gene: TRBV7-6
J gene: TRBJ1-5
CDR3 protein: CASSLGGGVYSNQPQHF

V gene: TRBV6-5
J gene: TRBJ1-1
CDR3 protein: CASSHQGQLYTEAFF

V gene: TRBV4-3
J gene: TRBJ2-7
CDR3 protein: CASSQEWEDRGQYEQYF

V gene: TRBV4-1
J gene: TRBJ2-7
CDR3 protein: CASSHTTGENEQYF

V gene: TRBV5-1
J gene: TRBJ1-1
CDR3 protein: CASSSGTGVLGNTEAFF

V gene: TRBV7-3
J gene: TRBJ1-2
CDR3 protein: CASSLEGTGLYGYTF

V gene: TRBV30
J gene: TRBJ1-3
CDR3 protein: CAWTTGFPGNTIYF

V gene: TRBV7-9
J gene: TRBJ1-4
CDR3 protein: CASSQGQGRIEKLFF

V gene: TRBV7-8
J gene: TRBJ2-1
CDR3 protein: CASSKGASPLSSEQFF

V gene: TRBV7-2
J gene: TRBJ2-1
CDR3 protein: CASSLRVAGYNEQFF

V gene: TRBV5-1
J gene: TRBJ2-5
CDR3 protein: CASSKLAGGTQETQYF

V gene: TRBV24-1
J gene: TRBJ1-2
CDR3 protein: CATSEGHSGYGYTF

V gene: TRBV4-2
J gene: TRBJ1-6
CDR3 protein: CASSQVRRQGDSPLHF

V gene: TRBV3-1/TRBV3-2
J gene: TRBJ1-2
CDR3 protein: CASSQGQNYGYTF

V gene: TRBV5-1
J gene: TRBJ2-1
CDR3 protein: CASSFGGADREQFF

V gene: TRBV7-2
J gene: TRBJ1-5
CDR3 protein: CASSRTVNQPQHF

V gene: TRBV30
J gene: TRBJ2-1
CDR3 protein: CAWSALRGVYEQFF

V gene: TRBV7-6
J gene: TRBJ1-2
CDR3 protein: CASSLAIRDRGAYGYTF

V gene: TRBV3-1/TRBV3-2
J gene: TRBJ1-6
CDR3 protein: CASSQEQPYNSPLHF

V gene: TRBV9
J gene: TRBJ2-6
CDR3 protein: CASSVGRTGSSGANVLTF

V gene: TRBV3-1/TRBV3-2
J gene: TRBJ1-4
CDR3 protein: CASSQARPGNEKLFF

V gene: TRBV7-2
J gene: TRBJ2-6
CDR3 protein: CASSAGTGVANVLTF

V gene: TRBV5-1
J gene: TRBJ1-1
CDR3 protein: CASSLWGGGTEAFF

V gene: TRBV25-1
J gene: TRBJ1-3
CDR3 protein: CASTTGETTGNTIYF

V gene: TRBV7-3
J gene: TRBJ2-3
CDR3 protein: CASRRGASDTQYF

V gene: TRBV4-3
J gene: TRBJ2-3
CDR3 protein: CASSQFARGQIDTQYF